The 17 T cell receptor beta chains presented below share a single source sample, sequenced in a study of regulatory T cells in long-lasting Graves disease. Described time point: persistent/refractory GD, antithyroid drugs over 5 years with positive TRAb. The TCR library used RNA extracted from PBMCs. Through Arm-PCR of CDR3 regions and iRepertoire HTBI primers, TCR beta libraries were built. Using its own MiXCR run on the multiplex PCR reads, TCRdb lists one record per CDR3 protein. Here the sample spans roughly 430,000 distinct CDR3 sequences, about 21% being singletons. This sample comprised peripheral blood mononuclear cells (PBMCs), obtained when the disease was refractory, from a patient treated with antithyroid drugs. The receptors were sampled from a female donor with Graves disease.

The sample holds many counts of this clonotype. This sequence joins TRBV28 and TRBJ2-7, with D perhaps matching TRBD2 (6 bases). V lost 4 bases and J lost 2, with 15 bases in between. The CDR3 has 15 amino acids. Germline V lookup: CDR1 MDHEN, CDR2 SYDVKM. The CDR3 region is CASSSAPTGAYEQYF. CDR3 in DNA: TGTGCCAGCAGTTCCGCCCCGACGGGAGCCTACGAGCAGTACTTC.

This chain uses TRBV5-1 with TRBJ2-4; 7 bases agree with TRBD2. The assigned J gene may be wrong: the sequence end matches TRBJ2-1 better. The CDR3 length is 15 residues. Germline-derived CDR1 and CDR2 are SGHRS and YFSETQ. The CDR3 DNA is TGCGCCAGCAGCTTTGTGCGGGAGTATTTGGATGAGCAGTTCTTC. It translates to CASSFVREYLDEQFF.

In its sample, this clonotype was seen many times. The chain carries TRBV30 and TRBJ1-1; 8 positions agree with TRBD1. The germline V gene encodes CDR1 GTSNPN and CDR2 SVGIG (reference sequence). This CDR3 is built from 15 residues. Trimming at V came to 0 bases and at J to 5 bases, leaving 8 bases not matched to a gene. The CDR3 reads CAWSVFRGQGTEAFF. CDR3 coding DNA: TGTGCCTGGAGTGTATTCAGGGGGCAAGGGACTGAAGCTTTCTTT.

The gene calls are TRBV3-1 and TRBJ2-5; TRBD2 matches at 12 bases. The J segment lost 5 bases and the V segment lost 3 bases, leaving 7 bases of the junction unmatched. CDR1 LGHDT and CDR2 YNNKEL come from the germline V gene (reference sequence). The CDR3 sequence is 16 residues long. DNA for the CDR3: TGTGCCAGCAGCCACGCGACTAGCGGGAGTCAGGAGACCCAGTACTTC. Its protein is CASSHATSGSQETQYF.

This clonotype was detected a few times. A read error may explain this, as a much larger clone is one base away. The chain employs TRBV15 and TRBJ2-5; a possible D gene is TRBD2 (6 bases). Germline values: CDR1 LNHNV, CDR2 YYDKDF (reference sequence). The CDR3 runs to 14 residues. V gave up 1 base and J gave up 9 bases, with 15 bases separating them. This CDR3 reads CATSRGGGGGAQYF. The CDR3, as DNA: TGTGCCACCAGCAGAGGGGGCGGAGGAGGGGCCCAGTACTTC.

This rearrangement joins TRBV19 to TRBJ1-4; unclear D gene. Looked up from germline, CDR1 is LNHDA and CDR2 is SQIVND (reference sequence). The V end lost 0 bases, the J end lost 8 bases, and 10 bases lay between the germline ends. CDR3 length equals 14 residues. CDR3 DNA: TGTGCCAGTAGTATAGAGGGTTCTCCGGAAAAACTGTTTTTT. Its protein is CASSIEGSPEKLFF.

CDR3 nucleotides: TGTGCCAGCAGCGCCGGGGGGCACCACCGGGGTGGCTACACCTTC. This codes for CASSAGGHHRGGYTF. The rearrangement joins TRBV7-3 to TRBJ1-2; D is possibly TRBD1 (6 bases). Trimming pared 5 bases from V and 7 bases from J, leaving 20 bases between. The germline V gene encodes CDR1 SGHTA and CDR2 FQGTGA. This CDR3 comprises 15 residues.

The gene calls are TRBV30 and TRBJ1-1; 7 nucleotides line up with TRBD1. With 5 bases clipped from V and 6 bases from J, the junction kept 6 bases outside the gene matches. CDR1 is GTSNPN and CDR2 is SVGIG in the germline V gene (reference sequence). This CDR3 contains 12 residues. CDR3 sequence reads: CAWGTGVSEAFF. The CDR3 nucleotides read TGTGCCTGGGGAACAGGGGTCTCTGAAGCTTTCTTT.

This clonotype has at least ten counts. This sequence joins TRBV7-9 and TRBJ2-5, with D uncertain. With 2 bases removed from V and 4 bases from J, the gap between germline ends came to 8 bases. The length of the CDR3 is 13 residues. The V gene's germline CDR1 is SEHNR and CDR2 FQNEAQ (reference sequence). DNA of the CDR3: TGTGCCAGCAGCTTAAATCCGTTAGAGACCCAGTACTTC. Translation gives CASSLNPLETQYF. The full variable domain, with the rest looked up from reference TRBV7-9 and TRBJ2-5, is DTGVSQNPRHKITKRGQNVTFRCDPISEHNRLYWYRQTLGQGPEFLTYFQNEAQLEKSRLLSDRFSAERPKGSFSTLEIQRTEQGDSAMYLCASSLNPLETQYFGPGTRLLVL.

This clonotype was picked up many times. The J gene is TRBJ2-7, the V gene TRBV6-1, with a tentative D call TRBD1 (5 bases). From germline, CDR1 is MNHNS and CDR2 SASEGT. V was trimmed by 3 bases and J by 5 bases, leaving 11 bases between them. CDR3 length equals 13 residues. CDR3 sequence: CASSETEPDEQYF. DNA for the CDR3: TGTGCCAGCAGTGAGACAGAGCCAGACGAGCAGTACTTC.

The genes are TRBV28 and TRBJ1-6; TRBD1 aligns across 9 bases. Per germline, CDR1 MDHEN and CDR2 SYDVKM. The junction had 9 bases not matched to a gene; V was cut back by 6 bases and J by 9 bases. CDR3 length equals 15 residues. This CDR3 is CASSPSGTGSSPLHF. As DNA, the CDR3 is TGTGCCAGCAGCCCATCCGGGACAGGGTCTTCACCCCTCCACTTT.

This clonotype was observed a handful of times. This chain connects TRBV19 to TRBJ2-2, with 9 bases identical to TRBD1. The germline CDR1 and CDR2 sequences are LNHDA and SQIVND (reference sequence). Unmatched junction bases numbered 8, after V lost 7 bases and J lost 2 bases. CDR3 length equals 16 residues. In DNA, the CDR3 is TGTGCCAGTATGAGGGGACAGGGATTCAACACCGGGGAGCTGTTTTTT. It yields the protein CASMRGQGFNTGELFF.

This clonotype has a count of ten or more. The genes are TRBV11-2 and TRBJ2-7; tentative D call: TRBD1 (6 bases). The CDR3 runs to 13 residues. Between the trimmed V and J ends, which lost 2 bases and 3 bases, there was a span of 8 bases. Looked up from germline, CDR1 is SGHAT and CDR2 is FQNNGV. The CDR3 DNA reads TGTGCCAGCAGCTTAACAGGGAACTACGAGCAGTACTTC. Translating gives CASSLTGNYEQYF.

The chain employs TRBV5-4 and TRBJ1-1; D is possibly TRBD1 (5 bases). The V and J ends lost 4 bases and 6 bases respectively, with 19 bases between them. Germline V gene data show CDR1 as SGHNT and CDR2 as YYREEE (reference sequence). This CDR3 spans 15 amino acids. The CDR3 protein is CASSPGTGLGSEAFF. In DNA form, the CDR3 reads TGTGCCAGCAGCCCCGGGACCGGATTAGGGTCTGAAGCTTTCTTT.

The V call is TRBV4-2, the J call TRBJ2-7; a possible D gene is TRBD1 (5 bases). Trimming pared 0 bases from V and 6 bases from J, leaving 12 bases between. Germline CDR1 LGHNA, CDR2 YNFKEQ. This CDR3 has 14 residues. CDR3 nucleotides: TGTGCCAGCAGCCAAGATCAGGGCAGTCCCGAGCAGTACTTC. Amino acids: CASSQDQGSPEQYF.

The table lists this clonotype with a few counts. The rearrangement joins TRBV5-4 to TRBJ1-5, with D unresolved. The CDR3 contains 15 residues. CDR1 is SGHNT and CDR2 is YYREEE in the germline V gene (reference sequence). The V end lost 0 bases, the J end lost 0 bases, and 7 bases lay between the germline ends. The CDR3 region is CASSLAPNSNQPQHF. The CDR3, as DNA: TGTGCCAGCAGCTTGGCACCGAATAGCAATCAGCCCCAGCATTTT. Full variable domain (remainder filled in from reference TRBV5-4 and TRBJ1-5): ETGVTQSPTHLIKTRGQQVTLRCSSQSGHNTVSWYQQALGQGPQFIFQYYREEENGRGNFPPRFSGLQFPNYSSELNVNALELDDSALYLCASSLAPNSNQPQHFGDGTRLSIL.

The chain carries TRBV7-3 and TRBJ2-1, with D tentatively TRBD2 (6 bases). The germline CDR1 and CDR2 sequences are SGHTA and FQGTGA. V lost 1 base and J 8 bases, leaving 15 bases between the germline ends. CDR3 size: 15 residues. CDR3 sequence reads: CASSLKDGSGYEQFF. The DNA of the CDR3 is TGTGCCAGCAGCTTAAAGGACGGGAGTGGGTATGAGCAGTTCTTC.